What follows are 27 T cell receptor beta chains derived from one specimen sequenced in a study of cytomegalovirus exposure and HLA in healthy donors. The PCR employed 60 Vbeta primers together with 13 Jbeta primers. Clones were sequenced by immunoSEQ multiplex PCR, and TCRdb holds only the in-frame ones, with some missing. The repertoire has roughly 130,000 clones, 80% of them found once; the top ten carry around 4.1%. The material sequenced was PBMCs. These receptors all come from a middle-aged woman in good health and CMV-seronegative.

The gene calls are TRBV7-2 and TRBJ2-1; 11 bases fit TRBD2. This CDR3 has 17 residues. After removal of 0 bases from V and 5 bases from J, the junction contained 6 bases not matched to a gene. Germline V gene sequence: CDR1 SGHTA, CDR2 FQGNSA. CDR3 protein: CASSLASGRAGNNEQFF. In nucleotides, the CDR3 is TGTGCCAGCAGCTTAGCTAGCGGGAGGGCCGGGAACAATGAGCAGTTCTTC.

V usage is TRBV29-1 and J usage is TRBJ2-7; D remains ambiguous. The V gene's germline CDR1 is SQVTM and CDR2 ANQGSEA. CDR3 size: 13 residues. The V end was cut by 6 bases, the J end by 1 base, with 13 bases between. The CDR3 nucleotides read TGCAGCGTCTACTCATTTGAGTCCTACGAGCAGTACTTC. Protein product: CSVYSFESYEQYF.

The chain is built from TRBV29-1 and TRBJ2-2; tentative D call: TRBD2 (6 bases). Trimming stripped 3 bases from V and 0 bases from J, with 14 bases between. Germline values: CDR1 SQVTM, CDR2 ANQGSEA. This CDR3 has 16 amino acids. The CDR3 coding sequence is TGCAGCGTTGAGGCCGGGACTGGATCGAACACCGGGGAGCTGTTTTTT. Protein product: CSVEAGTGSNTGELFF.

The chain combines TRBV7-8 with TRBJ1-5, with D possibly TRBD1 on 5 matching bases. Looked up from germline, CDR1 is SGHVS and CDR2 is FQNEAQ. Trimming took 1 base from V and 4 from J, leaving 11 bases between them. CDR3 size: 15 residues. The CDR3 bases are TGTGCCAGCAGCTTAGAGTCGGGGGAGAATCAGCCCCAGCATTTT. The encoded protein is CASSLESGENQPQHF.

The CDR3 sequence: CASSLQTANTEAFF. The CDR3 DNA reads TGCGCCAGCAGCTTGCAGACAGCGAACACTGAAGCTTTCTTT. This sequence joins TRBV5-1 and TRBJ1-1; D is perhaps TRBD1 (5 bases). The CDR3 extends over 14 amino acids. Germline V gene sequence: CDR1 SGHRS, CDR2 YFSETQ. V was clipped by 1 base and J by 1 base, with 8 bases between them. Full variable domain (rest looked up from reference TRBV5-1 and TRBJ1-1): KAGVTQTPRYLIKTRGQQVTLSCSPISGHRSVSWYQQTPGQGLQFLFEYFSETQRNKGNFPGRFSGRQFSNSRSEMNVSTLELGDSALYLCASSLQTANTEAFFGQGTRLTVV.

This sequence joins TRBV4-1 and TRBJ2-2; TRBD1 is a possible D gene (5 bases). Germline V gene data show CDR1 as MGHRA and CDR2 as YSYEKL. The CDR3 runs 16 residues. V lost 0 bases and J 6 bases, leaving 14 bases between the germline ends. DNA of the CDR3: TGCGCCAGCAGCCAAGAGGTCGACAGCCGGCCCGGGGAGCTGTTTTTT. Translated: CASSQEVDSRPGELFF.

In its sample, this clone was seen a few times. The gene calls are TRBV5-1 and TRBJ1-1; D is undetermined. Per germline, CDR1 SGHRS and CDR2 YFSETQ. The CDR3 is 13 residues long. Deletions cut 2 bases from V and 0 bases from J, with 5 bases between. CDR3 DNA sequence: TGCGCCAGCAGCTTTACAGTGAACACTGAAGCTTTCTTT. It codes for CASSFTVNTEAFF.

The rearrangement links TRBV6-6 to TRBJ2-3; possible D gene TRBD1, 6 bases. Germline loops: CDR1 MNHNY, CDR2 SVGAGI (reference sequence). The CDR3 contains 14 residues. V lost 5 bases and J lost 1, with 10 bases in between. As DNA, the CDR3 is TGTGCCAGCAGTGAGGGACATCGCACAGATACGCAGTATTTT. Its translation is CASSEGHRTDTQYF.

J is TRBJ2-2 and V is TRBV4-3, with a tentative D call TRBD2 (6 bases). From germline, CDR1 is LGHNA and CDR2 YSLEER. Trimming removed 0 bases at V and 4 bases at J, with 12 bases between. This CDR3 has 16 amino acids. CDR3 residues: CASSQEGGLTTGELFF. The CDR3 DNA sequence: TGCGCCAGCAGCCAAGAGGGGGGTTTAACCACCGGGGAGCTGTTTTTT.

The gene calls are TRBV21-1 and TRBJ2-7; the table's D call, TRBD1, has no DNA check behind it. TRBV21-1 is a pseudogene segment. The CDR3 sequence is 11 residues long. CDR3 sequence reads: CASKRGYEQYF. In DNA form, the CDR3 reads TGTGCCAGCAAAAGGGGCTACGAGCAGTACTTC.

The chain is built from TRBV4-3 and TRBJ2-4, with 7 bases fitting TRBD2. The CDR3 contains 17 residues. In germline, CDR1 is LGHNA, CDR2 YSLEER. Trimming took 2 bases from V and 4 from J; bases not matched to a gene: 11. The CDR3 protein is CASSQTLGGTGKNIQYF. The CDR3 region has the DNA TGCGCCAGCAGCCAAACCCTCGGGGGGACGGGTAAAAACATTCAGTACTTC.

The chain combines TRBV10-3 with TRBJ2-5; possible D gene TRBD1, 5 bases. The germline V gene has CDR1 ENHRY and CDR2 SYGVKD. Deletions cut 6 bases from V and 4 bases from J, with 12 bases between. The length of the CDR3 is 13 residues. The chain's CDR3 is CAIRGDQGETQYF. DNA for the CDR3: TGTGCCATCAGGGGTGACCAGGGAGAGACCCAGTACTTC.

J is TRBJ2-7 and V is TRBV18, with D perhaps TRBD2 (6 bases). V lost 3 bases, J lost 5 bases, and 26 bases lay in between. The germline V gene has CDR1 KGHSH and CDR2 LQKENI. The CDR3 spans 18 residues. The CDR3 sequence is CASSPPRGGIPHTDEQYF. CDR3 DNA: TGTGCCAGCTCACCGCCCCGGGGCGGGATCCCCCACACGGACGAGCAGTACTTC.

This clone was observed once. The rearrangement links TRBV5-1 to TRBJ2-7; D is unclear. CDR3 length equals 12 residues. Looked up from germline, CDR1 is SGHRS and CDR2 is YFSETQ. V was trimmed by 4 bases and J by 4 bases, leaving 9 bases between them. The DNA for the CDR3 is TGCGCCAGCAGCGCCGACTTTTACGAGCAGTACTTC. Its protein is CASSADFYEQYF. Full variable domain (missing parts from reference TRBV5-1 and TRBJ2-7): KAGVTQTPRYLIKTRGQQVTLSCSPISGHRSVSWYQQTPGQGLQFLFEYFSETQRNKGNFPGRFSGRQFSNSRSEMNVSTLELGDSALYLCASSADFYEQYFGPGTRLTVT.

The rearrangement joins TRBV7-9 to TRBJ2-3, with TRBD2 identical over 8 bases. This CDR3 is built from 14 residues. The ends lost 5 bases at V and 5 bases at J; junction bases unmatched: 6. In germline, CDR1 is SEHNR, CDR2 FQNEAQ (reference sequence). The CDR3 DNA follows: TGTGCCAGCAGCCCCGGGACTAGGCGAGATACGCAGTATTTT. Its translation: CASSPGTRRDTQYF.

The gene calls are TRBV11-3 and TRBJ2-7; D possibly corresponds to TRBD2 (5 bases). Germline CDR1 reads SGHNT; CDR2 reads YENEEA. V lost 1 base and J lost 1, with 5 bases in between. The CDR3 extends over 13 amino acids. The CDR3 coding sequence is TGTGCCAGCAGCTTAGCGGGGTCCTACGAGCAGTACTTC. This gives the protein CASSLAGSYEQYF.

The CDR3 DNA sequence: TGTGCCAGCAGTTTCCCGGGACTAGCGGGAGGTGGCGAGCAGTACTTC. Protein product: CASSFPGLAGGGEQYF. V gene TRBV28 combines with J gene TRBJ2-7; 15 bases are a match to TRBD2. This CDR3 is built from 16 residues. CDR1 and CDR2 from the germline V gene are MDHEN and SYDVKM. J was trimmed by 6 bases and V by 3 bases; bases with no gene match: 6.

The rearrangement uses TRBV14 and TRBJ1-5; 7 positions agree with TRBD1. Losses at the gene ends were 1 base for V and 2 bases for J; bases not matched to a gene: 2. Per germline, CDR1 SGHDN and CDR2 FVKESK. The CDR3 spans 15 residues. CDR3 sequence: CASSQGTGGNQPQHF. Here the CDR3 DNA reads TGTGCCAGCAGCCAAGGAACAGGGGGCAATCAGCCCCAGCATTTT.

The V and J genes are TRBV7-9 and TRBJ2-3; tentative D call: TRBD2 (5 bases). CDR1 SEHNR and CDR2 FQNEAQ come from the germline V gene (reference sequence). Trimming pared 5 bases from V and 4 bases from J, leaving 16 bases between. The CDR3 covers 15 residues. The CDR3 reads CASSRTLPSADTQYF. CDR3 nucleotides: TGTGCCAGCAGCCGGACTTTACCATCAGCAGATACGCAGTATTTT.

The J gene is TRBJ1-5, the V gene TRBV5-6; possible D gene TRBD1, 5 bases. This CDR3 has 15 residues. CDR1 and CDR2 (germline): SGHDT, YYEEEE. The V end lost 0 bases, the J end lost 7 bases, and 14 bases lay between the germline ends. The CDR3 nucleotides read TGTGCCAGCAGCTTGGGCCCAGGGCTTGGACAGCCCCAGCATTTT. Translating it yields CASSLGPGLGQPQHF.

In DNA, the CDR3 is TGCGCCAGCAGCTTGGGGACAGGGGCGCTCGGAAACACCATATATTTT. It is translated as CASSLGTGALGNTIYF. The rearrangement joins TRBV5-1 to TRBJ1-3; TRBD1 aligns across 9 bases. The CDR3 extends over 16 amino acids. V dropped 0 bases and J dropped 4; count of bases not matched to a gene: 5. Germline values: CDR1 SGHRS, CDR2 YFSETQ. Full variable domain (missing parts from reference TRBV5-1 and TRBJ1-3): KAGVTQTPRYLIKTRGQQVTLSCSPISGHRSVSWYQQTPGQGLQFLFEYFSETQRNKGNFPGRFSGRQFSNSRSEMNVSTLELGDSALYLCASSLGTGALGNTIYFGEGSWLTVV.

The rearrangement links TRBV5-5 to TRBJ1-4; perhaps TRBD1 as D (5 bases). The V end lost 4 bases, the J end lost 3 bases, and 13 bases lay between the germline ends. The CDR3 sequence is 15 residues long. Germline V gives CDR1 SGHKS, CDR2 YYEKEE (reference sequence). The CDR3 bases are TGTGCCAGCAGCCCAATAGGGGCGCCTAATGAAAAACTGTTTTTT. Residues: CASSPIGAPNEKLFF.

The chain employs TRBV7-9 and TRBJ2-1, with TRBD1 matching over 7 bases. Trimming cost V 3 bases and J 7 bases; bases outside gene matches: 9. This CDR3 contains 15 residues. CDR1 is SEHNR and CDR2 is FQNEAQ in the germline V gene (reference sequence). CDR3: CASSFSWPGGNEQFF. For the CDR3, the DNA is TGTGCCAGCAGCTTCTCCTGGCCAGGGGGTAATGAGCAGTTCTTC.

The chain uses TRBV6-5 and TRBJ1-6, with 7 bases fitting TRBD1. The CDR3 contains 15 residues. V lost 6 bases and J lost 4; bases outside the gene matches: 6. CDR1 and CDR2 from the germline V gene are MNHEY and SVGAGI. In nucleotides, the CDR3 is TGTGCCAGCAGCCGACAGGGTCGTTATAATTCACCCCTCCACTTT. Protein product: CASSRQGRYNSPLHF.

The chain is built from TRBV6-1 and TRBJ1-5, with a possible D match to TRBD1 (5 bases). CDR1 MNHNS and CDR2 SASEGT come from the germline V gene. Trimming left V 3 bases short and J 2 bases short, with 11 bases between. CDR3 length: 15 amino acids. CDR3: CASSDHAGGNQPQHF. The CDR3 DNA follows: TGTGCCAGCAGTGACCACGCGGGGGGCAATCAGCCCCAGCATTTT.

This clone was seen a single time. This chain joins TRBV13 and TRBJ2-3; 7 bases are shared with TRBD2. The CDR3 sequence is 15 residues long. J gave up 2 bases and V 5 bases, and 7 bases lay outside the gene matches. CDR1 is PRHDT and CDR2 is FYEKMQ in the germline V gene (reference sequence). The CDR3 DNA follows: TGTGCCAGCAGCCGCACCGGGACTAACACAGATACGCAGTATTTT. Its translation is CASSRTGTNTDTQYF.

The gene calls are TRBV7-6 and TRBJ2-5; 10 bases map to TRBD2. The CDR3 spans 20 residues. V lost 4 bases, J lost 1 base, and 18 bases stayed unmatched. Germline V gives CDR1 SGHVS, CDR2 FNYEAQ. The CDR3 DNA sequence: TGTGCCAGCAGCTACCCCCCTGGGATAGCGGGGGGCGTGGTCCAAGAGACCCAGTACTTC. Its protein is CASSYPPGIAGGVVQETQYF.